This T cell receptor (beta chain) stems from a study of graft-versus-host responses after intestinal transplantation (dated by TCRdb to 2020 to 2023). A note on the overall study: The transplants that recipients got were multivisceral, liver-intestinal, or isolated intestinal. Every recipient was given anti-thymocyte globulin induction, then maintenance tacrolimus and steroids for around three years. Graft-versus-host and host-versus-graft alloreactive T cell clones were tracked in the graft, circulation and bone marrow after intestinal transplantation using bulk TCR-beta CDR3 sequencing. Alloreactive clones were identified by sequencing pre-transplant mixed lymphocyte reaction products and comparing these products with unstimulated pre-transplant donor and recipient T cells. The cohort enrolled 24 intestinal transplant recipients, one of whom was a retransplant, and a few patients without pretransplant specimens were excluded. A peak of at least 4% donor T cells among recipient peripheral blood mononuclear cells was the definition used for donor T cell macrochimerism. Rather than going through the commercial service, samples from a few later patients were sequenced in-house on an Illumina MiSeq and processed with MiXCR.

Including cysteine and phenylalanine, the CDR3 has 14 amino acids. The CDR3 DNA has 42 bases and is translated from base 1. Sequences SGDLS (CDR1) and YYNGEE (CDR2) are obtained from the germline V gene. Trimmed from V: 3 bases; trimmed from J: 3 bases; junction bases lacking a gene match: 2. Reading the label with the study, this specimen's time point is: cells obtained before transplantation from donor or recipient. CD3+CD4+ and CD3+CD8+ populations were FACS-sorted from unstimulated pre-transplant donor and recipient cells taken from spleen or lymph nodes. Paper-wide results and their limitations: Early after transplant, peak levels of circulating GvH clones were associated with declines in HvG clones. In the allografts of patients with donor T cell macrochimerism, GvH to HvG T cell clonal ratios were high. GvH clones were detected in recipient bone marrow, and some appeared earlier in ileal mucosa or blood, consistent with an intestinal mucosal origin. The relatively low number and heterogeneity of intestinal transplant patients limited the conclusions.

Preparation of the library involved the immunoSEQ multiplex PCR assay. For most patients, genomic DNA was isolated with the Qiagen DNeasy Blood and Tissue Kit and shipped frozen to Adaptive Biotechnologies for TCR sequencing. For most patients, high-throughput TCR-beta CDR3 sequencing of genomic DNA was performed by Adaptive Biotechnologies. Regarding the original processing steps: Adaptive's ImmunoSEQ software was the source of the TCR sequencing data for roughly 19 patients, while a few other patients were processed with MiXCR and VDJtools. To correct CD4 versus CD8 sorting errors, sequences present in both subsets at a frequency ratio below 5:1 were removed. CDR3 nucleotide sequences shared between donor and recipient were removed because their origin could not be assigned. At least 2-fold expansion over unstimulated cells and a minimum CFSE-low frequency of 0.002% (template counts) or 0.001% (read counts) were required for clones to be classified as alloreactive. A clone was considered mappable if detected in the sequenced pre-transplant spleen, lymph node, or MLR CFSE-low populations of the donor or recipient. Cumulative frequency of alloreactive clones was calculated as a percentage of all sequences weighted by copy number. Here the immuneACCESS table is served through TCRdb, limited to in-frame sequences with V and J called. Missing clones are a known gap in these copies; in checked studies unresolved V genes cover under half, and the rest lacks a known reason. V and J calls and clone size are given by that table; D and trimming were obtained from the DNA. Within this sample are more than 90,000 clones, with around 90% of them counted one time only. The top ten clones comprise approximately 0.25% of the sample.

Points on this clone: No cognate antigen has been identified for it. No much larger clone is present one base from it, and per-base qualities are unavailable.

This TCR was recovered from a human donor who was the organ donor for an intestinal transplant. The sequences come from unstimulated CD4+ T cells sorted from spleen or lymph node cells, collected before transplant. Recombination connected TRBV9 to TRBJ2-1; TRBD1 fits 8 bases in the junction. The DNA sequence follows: TGTGCCAGCAGCGCCGACAGGGGCTACAATGAGCAGTTCTTC. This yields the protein CASSADRGYNEQFF. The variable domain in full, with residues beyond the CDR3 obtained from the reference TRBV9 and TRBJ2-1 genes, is DSGVTQTPKHLITATGQRVTLRCSPRSGDLSVYWYQQSLDQGLQFLIQYYNGEERAKGNILERFSAQQFPDLHSELNLSSLELGDSALYFCASSADRGYNEQFFGPGTRLTVL.